These 30 T cell receptor beta chains came from one sample sequenced in a study of T cells after yellow fever vaccination. TCRdb redid the calling of the 5' RACE reads with MiXCR, one entry per CDR3 protein. The sample shows roughly 500,000 distinct CDR3 sequences, less than 20% of them seen only once. Material: PBMCs, obtained 15 days after the yellow fever booster vaccination. These receptors were collected from a man in his thirties or forties who received the YFV17D yellow fever vaccine.

The V and J genes are TRBV7-6 and TRBJ1-2; D not certain. The CDR3 contains 16 residues. Between the trimmed V and J ends, which lost 0 bases and 0 bases, there was a span of 11 bases. The germline V gene encodes CDR1 SGHVS and CDR2 FNYEAQ. The CDR3 coding sequence is TGTGCCAGCAGCTTAGCGTCAGCAGAAACTAACTATGGCTACACCTTC. This translates into CASSLASAETNYGYTF.

This clonotype was counted only a few times. This chain connects TRBV5-4 to TRBJ2-5; a weak D match, TRBD2 (7 bases). Trimming removed 5 bases from V and 3 bases from J, with 17 bases in between. The CDR3 covers 15 residues. The germline V gene has CDR1 SGHNT and CDR2 YYREEE (reference sequence). CDR3 region: CASRGGGTTEETQYF. The CDR3 DNA reads TGTGCCAGCAGGGGGGGGGGCACTACCGAAGAGACCCAGTACTTC.

This clonotype turned up a few times. The gene calls are TRBV7-6 and TRBJ2-3; D is ambiguous. The V gene's germline CDR1 is SGHVS and CDR2 FNYEAQ. The V gene lost 5 bases and the J gene lost 4 bases, with 10 bases spanning the gap. CDR3 length equals 13 residues. CDR3 in DNA: TGTGCCAGCAGCCCCCAAGACGCAGATACGCAGTATTTT. Protein: CASSPQDADTQYF.

In this sample, this clonotype turned up a few times. The V call is TRBV20-1, the J call TRBJ2-3, with TRBD2 matching 12 bases. There are 17 residues in the CDR3. V dropped 3 bases and J dropped 5; count of bases not matched to a gene: 12. CDR1 and CDR2 (germline): DFQATT, SNEGSKA (reference sequence). The CDR3 DNA sequence: TGCAGTGCTAGGGCCTCTAGCGGGAGGGCCGTGGTAGATACGCAGTATTTT. Protein sequence: CSARASSGRAVVDTQYF.

This clonotype was detected a few times. The rearrangement links TRBV29-1 to TRBJ2-7; no definite D call. V lost 6 bases and J 5 bases, leaving 17 bases between the germline ends. Germline V gene lookup returns CDR1 SQVTM and CDR2 ANQGSEA. This CDR3 region has 13 residues. The CDR3 loop reads CSVERLTANEQYF. CDR3 coding DNA: TGCAGCGTAGAGAGGTTGACTGCGAACGAGCAGTACTTC.

The chain couples TRBV12-5 to TRBJ2-1; D might be TRBD2 (6 bases). The V end lost 7 bases, the J end lost 1 base, and 14 bases lay between the germline ends. The CDR3 extends over 15 amino acids. Germline lookup yields CDR1 LGHNT and CDR2 FRNRAP. The CDR3 loop reads CASASPGSSYNEQFF. As DNA, the CDR3 is TGTGCTAGTGCCTCGCCCGGGAGTTCCTACAATGAGCAGTTCTTC.

Only a few counts were recorded for this clonotype. CDR3 loop: CASSLLSSGSGVEQFF. Here the CDR3 DNA reads TGTGCCAGCAGTTTATTATCTAGCGGGAGTGGTGTTGAGCAGTTCTTC. V and J are TRBV6-2 or TRBV6-3 and TRBJ2-1; 10 bases align to TRBD2. The CDR3 consists of 16 residues. Per the germline V gene, CDR1 is MNHEY and CDR2 is SVGEGT. Unmatched junction bases numbered 12, after V lost 4 bases and J lost 9 bases.

This clonotype was counted a few times. The V and J genes are TRBV3-1 and TRBJ2-7; no reliable D call. CDR1 and CDR2 (germline): LGHDT, YNNKEL (reference sequence). Trimming removed 4 bases at V and 2 bases at J, with 9 bases between. The CDR3 sequence is 13 residues long. CDR3 loop: CASSPHHPYEQYF. The CDR3 nucleotides read TGTGCCAGCAGCCCCCACCACCCCTACGAGCAGTACTTC.

The chain uses TRBV5-6 and TRBJ1-2, with 7 bases aligning to TRBD1. The CDR3 covers 16 residues. V gave up 5 bases and J gave up 4 bases; unmatched junction bases: 14. Germline loops: CDR1 SGHDT, CDR2 YYEEEE. The DNA of the CDR3 is TGTGCCAGCAGTTTCTGGACAGGCCAATTGGGCTATGGCTACACCTTC. It specifies CASSFWTGQLGYGYTF.

The rearrangement uses TRBV27 and TRBJ1-6; D is ambiguous. Trimming removed 7 bases from V and 7 bases from J, with 8 bases in between. In germline, CDR1 is MNHEY, CDR2 SMNVEV (reference sequence). The CDR3 sequence is 12 residues long. The CDR3 protein is CASKNRNSPLHF. The DNA of the CDR3 is TGTGCCAGCAAGAATCGAAATTCACCCCTCCACTTT.

The CDR3, as DNA: TGCGCCAGCAGCTTGGTCGGGGTTATGAACACTGAAGCTTTCTTT. Amino acid sequence: CASSLVGVMNTEAFF. This sequence joins TRBV5-1 and TRBJ1-1; D remains unclear. Per germline, CDR1 SGHRS and CDR2 YFSETQ. The CDR3 totals 15 residues. Trimming removed 0 bases from V and 0 bases from J, with 9 bases in between.

This clonotype has just a few counts. This sequence joins TRBV5-6 and TRBJ2-3; D is unclear. This CDR3 has 13 amino acids. Germline values: CDR1 SGHDT, CDR2 YYEEEE. Trimming took 1 base from V and 4 from J, leaving 7 bases between them. The CDR3 DNA follows: TGTGCCAGCAGCTTGTACAGTCCAGATACGCAGTATTTT. It codes for CASSLYSPDTQYF.

The chain has TRBV6-5 and TRBJ2-5; D is undetermined. The germline V gene has CDR1 MNHEY and CDR2 SVGAGI. V lost 2 bases, J lost 1 base, and 11 bases lay in between. The CDR3 spans 15 residues. CDR3 DNA: TGTGCCAGCAGTTACAGTCGGGCAGTCCAAGAGACCCAGTACTTC. Its protein is CASSYSRAVQETQYF.

The genes are TRBV7-8 and TRBJ2-1, with 7 bases that match TRBD2. V shed 5 bases and J 2 bases; nucleotides not matched to a gene: 9. From germline, CDR1 is SGHVS and CDR2 FQNEAQ. The CDR3 totals 16 residues. Here the CDR3 DNA reads TGTGCCAGCAGCATAAGTCCCGCGGGAGCCTACAATGAGCAGTTCTTC. It translates to CASSISPAGAYNEQFF.

The V and J genes are TRBV23-1 and TRBJ2-3; D gene uncertain. TRBV23-1 is an ORF, with its function uncertain. The CDR3 length is 14 residues. V shed 8 bases and J shed 3 bases, with 15 bases lying between them. The CDR3 here is CASGNVGRTDTQYF. The CDR3, as DNA: TGCGCCAGCGGGAACGTTGGACGAACAGATACGCAGTATTTT.

This clonotype came up a few times. The chain has TRBV12-3 or TRBV12-4 and TRBJ1-4; D remains ambiguous. The CDR3 has 14 residues. Trimming took 4 bases from V and 7 from J, leaving 13 bases between them. The CDR3 DNA sequence: TGTGCCAGCAGTTGGAGGGAGAAAGGTGAAAAACTGTTTTTT. It is translated as CASSWREKGEKLFF.

CDR3 sequence reads: CSAGSTSQETQYF. CDR3 nucleotides: TGCAGTGCTGGATCGACTAGCCAAGAGACCCAGTACTTC. The chain employs TRBV20-1 and TRBJ2-5; the D gene is possibly TRBD2 (6 bases). V gave up 5 bases and J gave up 1 base, with 11 bases separating them. This CDR3 has 13 residues. The V gene's germline CDR1 is DFQATT and CDR2 SNEGSKA (reference sequence).

This clonotype was seen a few times. The chain is built from TRBV19 and TRBJ2-7; D gene uncertain. The V and J ends lost 3 bases and 2 bases respectively, with 11 bases between them. Germline-derived CDR1 and CDR2 are LNHDA and SQIVND (reference sequence). The CDR3 covers 14 residues. The chain's CDR3 is CASSIVGIPYEQYF. The CDR3 coding sequence is TGTGCCAGTAGTATTGTGGGGATCCCCTACGAGCAGTACTTC. Using reference TRBV19 and TRBJ2-7 for the parts outside the CDR3, the full variable domain is DGGITQSPKYLFRKEGQNVTLSCEQNLNHDAMYWYRQDPGQGLRLIYYSQIVNDFQKGDIAEGYSVSREKKESFPLTVTSAQKNPTAFYLCASSIVGIPYEQYFGPGTRLTVT.

This chain connects TRBV24-1 to TRBJ1-5; D not resolved. CDR3 length: 16 amino acids. In germline, CDR1 is KGHDR, CDR2 SFDVKD. V gave up 3 bases and J gave up 5 bases, with 16 bases separating them. CDR3 protein: CATSDRREAPDQPQHF. The CDR3 coding sequence is TGTGCCACCAGTGATAGGAGAGAGGCCCCCGATCAGCCCCAGCATTTT.

The V call is TRBV7-3, the J call TRBJ2-3; weak D call: TRBD2 (6 bases). The CDR3 consists of 15 residues. The germline V and J ends were trimmed by 4 bases and 6 bases, with 17 bases remaining between them. Germline loops: CDR1 SGHTA, CDR2 FQGTGA. The CDR3 region has the DNA TGTGCCAGCAGCTCCGCGGGGATAGCACGGGATACGCAGTATTTT. Its protein is CASSSAGIARDTQYF.

Written as DNA, the CDR3 is TGCAGTGCTACAACACGGAATCGCTACGAGCAGTACTTC. It codes for CSATTRNRYEQYF. The chain links TRBV20-1 to TRBJ2-7, with D uncertain. The CDR3 is 13 residues long. V was trimmed by 4 bases and J by 3 bases, leaving 13 bases between them. Germline V gene data show CDR1 as DFQATT and CDR2 as SNEGSKA (reference sequence).

In DNA, the CDR3 is TGTGCCAGCACCCGGTCGGGACTAGGGAACACCGGGGAGCTGTTTTTT. It codes for CASTRSGLGNTGELFF. The rearrangement joins TRBV27 to TRBJ2-2; TRBD2 agrees at 8 bases. The CDR3 has 16 amino acids. Trimming removed 7 bases from V and 1 base from J; junction bases left unmatched: 8. Germline V gene lookup returns CDR1 MNHEY and CDR2 SMNVEV (reference sequence).

This clonotype was detected only a few times. This rearrangement joins TRBV6-1 to TRBJ2-1; 11 bases line up with TRBD2. This CDR3 has 14 amino acids. After removal of 7 bases from V and 9 bases from J, the junction contained 8 bases not matched to a gene. Germline V CDR1 and CDR2: MNHNS, SASEGT. In nucleotides, the CDR3 is TGTGCCAGCACCCTAACTAGCGGGAGCGGTGAGCAGTTCTTC. It translates to CASTLTSGSGEQFF.

There are a few counts of this clonotype. The gene calls are TRBV29-1 and TRBJ2-2; D not resolved. Germline CDR1 reads SQVTM; CDR2 reads ANQGSEA. The CDR3 is 13 amino acids. Between the trimmed V and J ends, which lost 4 bases and 2 bases, there was a span of 8 bases. The CDR3 protein is CSVGSENTGELFF. DNA of the CDR3: TGCAGCGTTGGATCAGAAAACACCGGGGAGCTGTTTTTT.

There are a few counts of this clonotype. The V call is TRBV20-1, the J call TRBJ1-1; weak D call: TRBD1 (5 bases). Trimming took off 2 bases at V and 0 bases at J, with 13 bases between the two ends. The CDR3 consists of 15 residues. The germline CDR1 and CDR2 sequences are DFQATT and SNEGSKA (reference sequence). The CDR3 loop is CSARKVSRVNTEAFF. The CDR3 DNA is TGCAGTGCTAGAAAGGTGTCCAGGGTGAACACTGAAGCTTTCTTT.

V usage is TRBV6-2 or TRBV6-3 and J usage is TRBJ2-7; D possibly corresponds to TRBD2 (6 bases). Germline-derived CDR1 and CDR2 are MNHEY and SVGEGT. V gave up 2 bases and J gave up 2 bases, with 10 bases separating them. This CDR3 comprises 14 residues. This CDR3 reads CASSYRGGTYEQYF. The CDR3 DNA reads TGTGCCAGCAGTTACAGGGGCGGGACCTACGAGCAGTACTTC.

The V and J genes are TRBV7-2 and TRBJ2-3; D is possibly TRBD2 (5 bases). The CDR3 loop spans 15 amino acids. CDR1 is SGHTA, CDR2 FQGNSA, per germline. Between the trimmed V and J ends, which lost 4 bases and 4 bases, there was a span of 15 bases. CDR3 residues: CASSSFYGMADTQYF. In nucleotides, the CDR3 is TGTGCCAGCAGCTCCTTCTACGGGATGGCAGATACGCAGTATTTT.

The gene calls are TRBV6-5 and TRBJ2-7; D may be TRBD1 (6 bases). The germline gives CDR1 MNHEY, CDR2 SVGAGI. Trimming cost V 8 bases and J 3 bases, with 8 bases left between them. CDR3 size: 11 residues. CDR3 sequence: CASQGSYEQYF. Written as DNA, the CDR3 is TGTGCCAGCCAGGGGAGCTACGAGCAGTACTTC.

This clonotype turned up a few times. One end of the junction does not line up with germline, which may come from a read error. This chain uses TRBV7-7 with TRBJ2-1, with 8 positions matching TRBD2. The CDR3 contains 15 residues. Germline assignment: CDR1 SSHAT and CDR2 FNYEAQ (reference sequence). This CDR3 is CASSLTLAEDNEQFF. CDR3 bases: TGTGCTAGCAGCTTAACACTAGCGGAAGACAATGAGCAGTTCTTC.

This clonotype was detected a few times. One end of the junction varies from germline; a read error may be responsible. The chain links TRBV28 to TRBJ2-7; no clear D. CDR1 and CDR2 from the germline V gene are MDHEN and SYDVKM. The CDR3 has 12 residues. The CDR3 DNA sequence: TGTGCCAGCAGTCCACCTTCTCGCGTACTTCACTTC. It codes for CASSPPSRVLHF.